These 6 T cell receptor beta chains originate from one sample sequenced in a study of T cell responses to AZD1222 COVID-19 vaccine. The method was immunoSEQ multiplex PCR; TCRdb's version includes in-frame clones alone and lacks a portion of them. The table has around 110,000 clones, around 88% seen once; the top ten hold about a tenth. Here the sequenced sample was peripheral blood, taken on day 0 of AZD1222 vaccination. The receptors originated from an adult in good health.

This clone was recorded only once. The V call is TRBV11-2, the J call TRBJ1-1; D might be TRBD1 (6 bases). Trimming removed 4 bases at V and 7 bases at J, with 16 bases between. Germline CDR1 and CDR2: SGHAT and FQNNGV. This CDR3 contains 14 residues. The CDR3 nucleotides are TGTGCCAGCAGCTCGACAGGCGTCGTGGGTGAAGCTTTCTTT. Amino acid sequence: CASSSTGVVGEAFF.

The rearrangement joins TRBV4-3 to TRBJ1-1, with D tentatively TRBD1 (5 bases). The CDR3 contains 14 residues. Germline CDR1 and CDR2: LGHNA and YSLEER. V was clipped by 3 bases and J by 0 bases, with 8 bases between them. The CDR3 spells CASSQGLMNTEAFF. DNA for the CDR3: TGCGCCAGCAGCCAGGGGCTTATGAACACTGAAGCTTTCTTT.

J is TRBJ2-7 and V is TRBV29-1; a weak D match, TRBD2 (5 bases). V lost 6 bases, J lost 7 bases, and 16 bases lay in between. Germline V lookup: CDR1 SQVTM, CDR2 ANQGSEA. The CDR3 length is 12 residues. The CDR3 loop is CSVAGGPGEQYF. Here the CDR3 DNA reads TGCAGCGTCGCGGGTGGGCCGGGTGAGCAGTACTTC.

The V call is TRBV24-1, the J call TRBJ2-3; D might be TRBD1 (6 bases). Trimming took 7 bases from V and 0 from J, leaving 13 bases between them. The germline V gene has CDR1 KGHDR and CDR2 SFDVKD. This CDR3 contains 15 residues. In DNA, the CDR3 is TGTGCCACCAGCGGGGACACTTCTAGCACAGATACGCAGTATTTT. It is translated as CATSGDTSSTDTQYF.

The chain recombines TRBV10-3 with TRBJ1-2; no firm D call. The V and J ends lost 7 bases and 3 bases respectively, with 15 bases between them. CDR1 is ENHRY, CDR2 SYGVKD, per germline. The CDR3 length is 14 residues. The CDR3: CAINSPETYYGYTF. The DNA for the CDR3 is TGTGCCATCAACAGCCCCGAGACCTACTATGGCTACACCTTC.

V usage is TRBV21-1 and J usage is TRBJ1-4. TRBV21-1 is listed as a pseudogene. This CDR3 comprises 12 residues. CDR3 loop: CASSKEGEKLFF. DNA of the CDR3: TGTGCCAGCAGCAAAGAGGGTGAAAAACTGTTTTTT.